This TCR beta chain was documented in a study of control samples from healthy donors and cancer patients. Clones were sequenced by immunoSEQ multiplex PCR, and TCRdb holds only the in-frame ones, with some missing. This table has roughly 130,000 clones, just under 95% appearing once. The count of this clone is one. V dropped 5 bases and J dropped 2; count of bases not matched to a gene: 6. CDR3 length: 15 amino acids. The germline V gene has CDR1 MDHEN and CDR2 SYDVKM. This clonotype was sampled from a man aged 30 to 45 in good health. J is TRBJ2-3 and V is TRBV28, with 8 positions matching TRBD1. The sample comprised blood. The CDR3 here is CASSRRTGNTDTQYF. The CDR3, as DNA: TGTGCCAGCAGTCGACGGACAGGGAACACAGATACGCAGTATTTT.